This TCR beta chain was obtained from a study of CD4+ T cells in melanoma. Repertoires were generated with immunoSEQ multiplex PCR, while TCRdb's copy carries only in-frame clones and drops some. The sample yields approximately 20,000 clones, 80% to 90% seen once. Study-wide findings and caveats: CD8+ T cell, macrophage and B cell function reportedly correlated with neoantigen-specific CD4+ T cells. In melanoma, neoantigen-specific CD4+ T cells reportedly differed in differentiation state.

Note on this clone: The antigen remains undetermined.

The trim removed 5 bases at V and 7 bases at J, leaving 8 bases unmatched. Germline values: CDR1 SGHAT, CDR2 FQDESV (reference sequence). The CDR3 loop spans 14 amino acids. V is TRBV11-1 and J is TRBJ2-1, with 7 bases fitting TRBD1. This clonotype was sampled from a human donor with melanoma. The sequenced material came from cells from a culture (not recorded whether cultured in vitro). This chain's CDR3 is CASSPDRARNEQFF. The CDR3 DNA follows: TGTGCCAGCAGCCCCGACAGGGCACGGAATGAGCAGTTCTTC.